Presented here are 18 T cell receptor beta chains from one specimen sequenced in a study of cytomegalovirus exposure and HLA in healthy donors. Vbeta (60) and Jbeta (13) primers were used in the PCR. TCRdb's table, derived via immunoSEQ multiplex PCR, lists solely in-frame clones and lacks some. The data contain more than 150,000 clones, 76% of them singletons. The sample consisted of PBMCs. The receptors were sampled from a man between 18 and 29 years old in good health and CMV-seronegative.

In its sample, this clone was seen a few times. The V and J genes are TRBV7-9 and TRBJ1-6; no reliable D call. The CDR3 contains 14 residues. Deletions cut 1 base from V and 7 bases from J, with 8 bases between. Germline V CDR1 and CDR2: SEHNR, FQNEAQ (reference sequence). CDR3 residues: CASSLGHLNSPLHF. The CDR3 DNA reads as TGTGCCAGCAGCTTAGGACACCTAAATTCACCCCTCCACTTT.

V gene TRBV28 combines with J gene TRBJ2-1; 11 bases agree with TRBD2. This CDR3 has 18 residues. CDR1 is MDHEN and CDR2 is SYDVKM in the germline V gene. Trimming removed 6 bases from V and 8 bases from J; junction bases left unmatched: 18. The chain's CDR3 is CASSLPPVLAGGGDEQFF. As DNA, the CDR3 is TGTGCCAGCAGCCTCCCGCCGGTCCTAGCGGGAGGAGGCGATGAGCAGTTCTTC.

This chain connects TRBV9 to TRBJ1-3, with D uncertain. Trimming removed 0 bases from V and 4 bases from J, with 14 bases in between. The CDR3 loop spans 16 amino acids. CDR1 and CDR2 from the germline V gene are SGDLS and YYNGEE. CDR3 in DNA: TGTGCCAGCAGCGTAGTGCCGGGTCTAAAAGGAAACACCATATATTTT. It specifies CASSVVPGLKGNTIYF.

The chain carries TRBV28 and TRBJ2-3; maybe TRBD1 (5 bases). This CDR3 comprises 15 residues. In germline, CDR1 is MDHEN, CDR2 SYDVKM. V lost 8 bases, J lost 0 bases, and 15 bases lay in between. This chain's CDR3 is CASPPQETSTDTQYF. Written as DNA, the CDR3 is TGTGCCAGCCCCCCACAGGAAACTAGCACAGATACGCAGTATTTT.

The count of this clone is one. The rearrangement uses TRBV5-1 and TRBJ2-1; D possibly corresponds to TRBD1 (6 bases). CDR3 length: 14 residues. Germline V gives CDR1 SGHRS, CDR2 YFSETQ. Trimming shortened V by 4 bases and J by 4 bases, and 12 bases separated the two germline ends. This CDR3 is CASSGGRGYNEQFF. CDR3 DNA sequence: TGCGCCAGCAGCGGCGGCAGGGGTTACAATGAGCAGTTCTTC. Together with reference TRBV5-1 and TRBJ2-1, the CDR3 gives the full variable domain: KAGVTQTPRYLIKTRGQQVTLSCSPISGHRSVSWYQQTPGQGLQFLFEYFSETQRNKGNFPGRFSGRQFSNSRSEMNVSTLELGDSALYLCASSGGRGYNEQFFGPGTRLTVL.

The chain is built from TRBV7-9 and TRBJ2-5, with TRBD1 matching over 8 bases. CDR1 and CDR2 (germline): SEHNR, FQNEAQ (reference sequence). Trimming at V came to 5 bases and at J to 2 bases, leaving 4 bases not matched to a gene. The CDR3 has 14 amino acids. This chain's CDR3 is CASSAGTGQETQYF. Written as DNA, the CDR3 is TGTGCCAGCAGCGCGGGGACAGGACAAGAGACCCAGTACTTC.

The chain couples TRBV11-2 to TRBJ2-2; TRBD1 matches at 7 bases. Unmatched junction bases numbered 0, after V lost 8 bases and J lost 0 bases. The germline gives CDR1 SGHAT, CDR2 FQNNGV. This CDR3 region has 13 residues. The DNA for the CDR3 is TGTGCCAGCGGGACAGCGAACACCGGGGAGCTGTTTTTT. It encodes CASGTANTGELFF.

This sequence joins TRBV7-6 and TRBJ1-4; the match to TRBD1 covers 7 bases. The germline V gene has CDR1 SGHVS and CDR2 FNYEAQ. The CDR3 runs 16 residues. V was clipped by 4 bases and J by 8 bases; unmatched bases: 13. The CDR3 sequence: CASSSPTGWGEEKLFF. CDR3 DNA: TGTGCCAGCAGCTCACCGACAGGGTGGGGCGAGGAAAAACTGTTTTTT.

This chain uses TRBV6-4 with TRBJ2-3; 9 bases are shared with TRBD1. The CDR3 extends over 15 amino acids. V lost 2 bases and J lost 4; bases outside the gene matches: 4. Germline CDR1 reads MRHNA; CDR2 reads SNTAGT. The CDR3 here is CASSDAQGAADTQYF. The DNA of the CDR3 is TGTGCCAGCAGTGACGCACAGGGGGCGGCAGATACGCAGTATTTT.

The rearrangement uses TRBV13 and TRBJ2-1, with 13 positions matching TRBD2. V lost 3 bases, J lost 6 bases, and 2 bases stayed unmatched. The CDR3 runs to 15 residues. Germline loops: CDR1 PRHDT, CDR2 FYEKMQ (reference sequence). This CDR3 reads CASSFRTSGSNEQFF. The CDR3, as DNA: TGTGCCAGCAGCTTCCGGACTAGCGGGAGCAATGAGCAGTTCTTC.

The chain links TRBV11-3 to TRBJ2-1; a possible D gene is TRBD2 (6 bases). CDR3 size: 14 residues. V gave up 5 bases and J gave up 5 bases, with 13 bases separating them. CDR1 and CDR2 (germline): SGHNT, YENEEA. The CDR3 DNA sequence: TGTGCCAGCAGCATTACGGGGGTAGACAATGAGCAGTTCTTC. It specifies CASSITGVDNEQFF.

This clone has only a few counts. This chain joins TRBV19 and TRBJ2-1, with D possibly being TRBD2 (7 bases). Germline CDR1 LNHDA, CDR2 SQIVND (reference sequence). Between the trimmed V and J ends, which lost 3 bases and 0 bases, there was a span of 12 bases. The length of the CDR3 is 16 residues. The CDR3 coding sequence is TGTGCCAGTAGTATTAAGAGGGGGGGCTCCTACAATGAGCAGTTCTTC. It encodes CASSIKRGGSYNEQFF.

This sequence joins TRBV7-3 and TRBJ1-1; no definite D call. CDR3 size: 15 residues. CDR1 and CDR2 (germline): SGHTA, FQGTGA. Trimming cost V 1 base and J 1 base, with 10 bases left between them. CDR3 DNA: TGTGCCAGCAGCTTAAGGAGACTCGCGAACACTGAAGCTTTCTTT. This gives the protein CASSLRRLANTEAFF. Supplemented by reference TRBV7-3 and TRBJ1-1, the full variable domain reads GAGVSQTPSNKVTEKGKYVELRCDPISGHTALYWYRQSLGQGPEFLIYFQGTGAADDSGLPNDRFFAVRPEGSVSTLKIQRTERGDSAVYLCASSLRRLANTEAFFGQGTRLTVV.

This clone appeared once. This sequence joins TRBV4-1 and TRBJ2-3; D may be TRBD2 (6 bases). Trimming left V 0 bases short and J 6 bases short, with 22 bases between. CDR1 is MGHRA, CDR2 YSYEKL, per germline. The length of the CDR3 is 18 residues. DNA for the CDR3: TGCGCCAGCAGCCAAGAACATGGAGGGACTGGGCTGGCGGATACGCAGTATTTT. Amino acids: CASSQEHGGTGLADTQYF.

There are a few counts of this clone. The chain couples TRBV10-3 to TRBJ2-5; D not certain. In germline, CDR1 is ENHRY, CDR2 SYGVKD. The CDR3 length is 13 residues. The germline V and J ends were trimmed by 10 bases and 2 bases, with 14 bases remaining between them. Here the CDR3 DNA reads TGTGCCACCATAGACTCCCTACAAGAGACCCAGTACTTC. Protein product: CATIDSLQETQYF.

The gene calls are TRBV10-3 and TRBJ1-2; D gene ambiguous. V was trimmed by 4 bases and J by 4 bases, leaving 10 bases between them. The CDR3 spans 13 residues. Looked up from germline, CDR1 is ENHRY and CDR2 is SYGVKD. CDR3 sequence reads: CAISGGEGYGYTF. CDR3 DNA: TGTGCCATCAGTGGCGGGGAGGGCTATGGCTACACCTTC.

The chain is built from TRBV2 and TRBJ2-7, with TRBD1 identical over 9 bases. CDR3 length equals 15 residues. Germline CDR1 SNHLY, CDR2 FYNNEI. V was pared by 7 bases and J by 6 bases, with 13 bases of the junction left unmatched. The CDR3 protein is CASNPGTGIRREQYF. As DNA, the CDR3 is TGTGCCAGCAACCCCGGGACAGGGATCCGCCGCGAGCAGTACTTC.

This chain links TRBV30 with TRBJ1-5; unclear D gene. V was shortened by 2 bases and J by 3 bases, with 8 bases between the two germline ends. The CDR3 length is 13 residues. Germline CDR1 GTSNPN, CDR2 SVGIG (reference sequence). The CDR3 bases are TGTGCCTGGAGTCGCGAGAACAATCAGCCCCAGCATTTT. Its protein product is CAWSRENNQPQHF.